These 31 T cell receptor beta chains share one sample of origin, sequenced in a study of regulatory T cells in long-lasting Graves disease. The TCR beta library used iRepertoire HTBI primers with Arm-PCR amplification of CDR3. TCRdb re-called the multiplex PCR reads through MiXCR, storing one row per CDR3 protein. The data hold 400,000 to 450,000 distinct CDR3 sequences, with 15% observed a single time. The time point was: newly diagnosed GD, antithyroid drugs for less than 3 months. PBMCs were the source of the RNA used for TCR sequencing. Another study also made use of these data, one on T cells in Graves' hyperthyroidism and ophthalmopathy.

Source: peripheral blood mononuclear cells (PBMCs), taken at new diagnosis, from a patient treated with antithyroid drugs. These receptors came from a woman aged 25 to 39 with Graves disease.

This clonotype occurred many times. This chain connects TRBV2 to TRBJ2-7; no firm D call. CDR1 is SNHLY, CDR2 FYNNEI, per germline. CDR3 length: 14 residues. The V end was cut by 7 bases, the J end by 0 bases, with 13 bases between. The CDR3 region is CASTDSWGSYEQYF. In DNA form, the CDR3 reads TGTGCCAGCACCGATTCTTGGGGCTCCTACGAGCAGTACTTC.

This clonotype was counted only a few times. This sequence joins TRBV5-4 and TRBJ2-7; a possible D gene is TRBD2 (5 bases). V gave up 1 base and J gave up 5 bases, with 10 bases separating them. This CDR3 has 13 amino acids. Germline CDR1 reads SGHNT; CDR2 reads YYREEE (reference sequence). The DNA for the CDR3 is TGTGCCAGCAGCTTGTCGAGCGGTAACGAGCAGTACTTC. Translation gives CASSLSSGNEQYF.

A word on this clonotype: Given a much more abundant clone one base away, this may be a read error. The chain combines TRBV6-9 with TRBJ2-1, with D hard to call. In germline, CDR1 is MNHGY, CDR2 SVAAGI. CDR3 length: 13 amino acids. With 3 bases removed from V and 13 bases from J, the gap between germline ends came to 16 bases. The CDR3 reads CASSYTTGETQFF. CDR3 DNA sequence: TGTGCCAGCAGTTACACCACCGGAGAGACCCAGTTCTTC.

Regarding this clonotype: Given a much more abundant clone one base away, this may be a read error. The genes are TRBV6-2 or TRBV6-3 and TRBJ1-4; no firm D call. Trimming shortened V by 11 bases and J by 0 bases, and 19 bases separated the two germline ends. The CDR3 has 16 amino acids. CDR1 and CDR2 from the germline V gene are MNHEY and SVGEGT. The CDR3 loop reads CAGLGRLFATNEKLFF. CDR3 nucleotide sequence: TGTGCCGGCCTCGGCCGCCTCTTTGCAACTAATGAAAAACTGTTTTTT.

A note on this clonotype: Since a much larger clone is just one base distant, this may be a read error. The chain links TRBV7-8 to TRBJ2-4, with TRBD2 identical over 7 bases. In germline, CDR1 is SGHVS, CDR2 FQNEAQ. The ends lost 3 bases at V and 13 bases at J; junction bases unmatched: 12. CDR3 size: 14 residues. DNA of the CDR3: TGTGCCAGCAGCTTTCTAGCGGAAAACAATGAGCAGTACTTC. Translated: CASSFLAENNEQYF. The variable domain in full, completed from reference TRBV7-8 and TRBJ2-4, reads GAGVSQSPRYKVAKRGQDVALRCDPISGHVSLFWYQQALGQGPEFLTYFQNEAQLDKSGLPSDRFFAERPEGSVSTLKIQRTQQEDSAVYLCASSFLAENNEQYFGAGTRLSVL.

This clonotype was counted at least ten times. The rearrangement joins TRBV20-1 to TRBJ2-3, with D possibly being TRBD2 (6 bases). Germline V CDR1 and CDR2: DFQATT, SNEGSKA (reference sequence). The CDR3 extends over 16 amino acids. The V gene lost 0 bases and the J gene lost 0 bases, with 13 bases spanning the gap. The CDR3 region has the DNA TGCAGTGCTAGAGATCCCGACAGCGGGAGCACAGATACGCAGTATTTT. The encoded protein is CSARDPDSGSTDTQYF.

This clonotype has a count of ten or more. The CDR3 region has the DNA TGTGCCAGCAGTTCAGATTCTGGAAACACCATATATTTT. It translates to CASSSDSGNTIYF. This rearrangement joins TRBV12-3 or TRBV12-4 to TRBJ1-3; D not resolved. The CDR3 is made up of 13 amino acids. Trimming removed 4 bases from V and 1 base from J, with 5 bases in between.

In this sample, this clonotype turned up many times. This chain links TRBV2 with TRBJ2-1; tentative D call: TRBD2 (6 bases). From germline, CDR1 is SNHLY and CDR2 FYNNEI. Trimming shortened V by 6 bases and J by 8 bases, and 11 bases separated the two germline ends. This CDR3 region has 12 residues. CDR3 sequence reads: CASRGEAHEQFF. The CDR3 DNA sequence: TGTGCCAGCAGGGGGGAGGCCCATGAGCAGTTCTTC.

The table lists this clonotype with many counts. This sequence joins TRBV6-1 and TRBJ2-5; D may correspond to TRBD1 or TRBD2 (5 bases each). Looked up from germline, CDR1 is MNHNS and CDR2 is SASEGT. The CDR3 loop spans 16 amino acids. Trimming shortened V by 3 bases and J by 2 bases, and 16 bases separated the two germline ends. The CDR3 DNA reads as TGTGCCAGCAGTGATGAGGGGAAGGGTCGGCAAGAGACCCAGTACTTC. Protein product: CASSDEGKGRQETQYF.

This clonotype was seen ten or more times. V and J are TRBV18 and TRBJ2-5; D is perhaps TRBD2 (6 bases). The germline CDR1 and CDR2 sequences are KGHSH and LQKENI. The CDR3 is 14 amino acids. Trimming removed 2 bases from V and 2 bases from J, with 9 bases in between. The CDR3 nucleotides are TGTGCCAGCTCACCAAGGGACTTACAAGAGACCCAGTACTTC. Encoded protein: CASSPRDLQETQYF.

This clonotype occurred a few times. CDR3 coding DNA: TGTGCCAGCAGTTACCGGACAGGGGGCTCCTACGAGCAGTACTTC. Its protein is CASSYRTGGSYEQYF. The J gene is TRBJ2-7, the V gene TRBV6-9; 10 bases fit TRBD1. The J segment lost 0 bases and the V segment lost 3 bases, leaving 2 bases of the junction unmatched. The CDR3 sequence is 15 residues long. CDR1 and CDR2 (germline): MNHGY, SVAAGI.

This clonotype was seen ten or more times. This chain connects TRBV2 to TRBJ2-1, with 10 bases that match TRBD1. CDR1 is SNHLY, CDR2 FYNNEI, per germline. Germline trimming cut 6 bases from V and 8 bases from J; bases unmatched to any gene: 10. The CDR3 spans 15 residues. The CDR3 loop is CASRRPGQGLHEQFF. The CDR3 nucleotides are TGTGCCAGCAGACGCCCGGGACAGGGGTTGCATGAGCAGTTCTTC. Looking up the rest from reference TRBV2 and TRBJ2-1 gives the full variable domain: EPEVTQTPSHQVTQMGQEVILRCVPISNHLYFYWYRQILGQKVEFLVSFYNNEISEKSEIFDDQFSVERPDGSNFTLKIRSTKLEDSAMYFCASRRPGQGLHEQFFGPGTRLTVL.

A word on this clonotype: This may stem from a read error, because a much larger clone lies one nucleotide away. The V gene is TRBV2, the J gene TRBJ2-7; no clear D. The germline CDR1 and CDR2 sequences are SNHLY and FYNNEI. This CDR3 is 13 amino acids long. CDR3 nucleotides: TGTGCCGGCAGTGATGCCGCCAATTACGAGCAGTACTTC. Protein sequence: CAGSDAANYEQYF.

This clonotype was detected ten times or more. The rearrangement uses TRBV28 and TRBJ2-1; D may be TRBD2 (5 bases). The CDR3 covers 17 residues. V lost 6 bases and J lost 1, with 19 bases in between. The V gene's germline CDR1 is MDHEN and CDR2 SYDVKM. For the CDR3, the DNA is TGTGCCAGCAGCCCCCGTGGAGTAGCGAAGTCCTACAATGAGCAGTTCTTC. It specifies CASSPRGVAKSYNEQFF.

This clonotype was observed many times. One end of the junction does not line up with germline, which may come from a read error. In DNA form, the CDR3 reads TGTGCTAGCAGCAACGGGACAGGGCTGTCCTACGAGCAGTACTTC. Translated: CASSNGTGLSYEQYF. The chain carries TRBV7-7 and TRBJ2-7, with 9 bases matching TRBD1. Germline V gene lookup returns CDR1 SSHAT and CDR2 FNYEAQ (reference sequence). This CDR3 has 15 amino acids. Together with reference TRBV7-7 and TRBJ2-7, the CDR3 gives the full variable domain: GAGVSQSPRYKVTKRGQDVTLRCDPISSHATLYWYQQALGQGPEFLTYFNYEAQPDKSGLPSDRFSAERPEGSISTLTIQRTEQRDSAMYRCASSNGTGLSYEQYFGPGTRLTVT.

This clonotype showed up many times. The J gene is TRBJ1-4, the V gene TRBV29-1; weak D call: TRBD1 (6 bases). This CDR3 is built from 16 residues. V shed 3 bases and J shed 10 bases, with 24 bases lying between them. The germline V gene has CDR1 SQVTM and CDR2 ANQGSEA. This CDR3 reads CSVEIGAAQGGRKLFF. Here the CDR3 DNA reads TGCAGCGTTGAGATTGGGGCAGCACAGGGTGGACGAAAACTGTTTTTT.

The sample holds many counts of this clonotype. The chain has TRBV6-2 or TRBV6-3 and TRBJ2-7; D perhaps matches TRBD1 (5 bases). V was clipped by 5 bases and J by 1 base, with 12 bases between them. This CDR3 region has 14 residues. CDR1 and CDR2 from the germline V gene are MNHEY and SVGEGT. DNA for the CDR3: TGTGCCAGCAGTGCTTTAGGGGAATCCTACGAGCAGTACTTC. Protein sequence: CASSALGESYEQYF.

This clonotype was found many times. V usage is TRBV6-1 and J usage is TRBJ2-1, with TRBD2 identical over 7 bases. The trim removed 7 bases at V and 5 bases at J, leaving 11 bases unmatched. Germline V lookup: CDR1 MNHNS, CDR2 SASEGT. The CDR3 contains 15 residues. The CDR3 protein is CASTVRSGTHNEQFF. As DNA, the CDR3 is TGTGCCAGCACCGTACGGAGCGGGACCCACAATGAGCAGTTCTTC.

The CDR3 DNA is TGTGCCAGCAGTTTAAAGAGCACCGGGGGCTACGAGCAGTACTTC. Its protein product is CASSLKSTGGYEQYF. The chain couples TRBV6-5 to TRBJ2-7; weak D call: TRBD2 (6 bases). V lost 4 bases to trimming and J lost 3 bases, with 16 bases between them. Germline lookup yields CDR1 MNHEY and CDR2 SVGAGI. The CDR3 contains 15 residues.

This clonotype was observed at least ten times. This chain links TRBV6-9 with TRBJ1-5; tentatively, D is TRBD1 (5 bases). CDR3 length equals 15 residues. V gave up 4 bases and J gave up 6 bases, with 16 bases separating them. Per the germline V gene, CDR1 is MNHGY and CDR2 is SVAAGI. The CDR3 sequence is CASSSGGAGLQPQHF. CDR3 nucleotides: TGTGCCAGCAGTTCCGGGGGTGCGGGACTTCAGCCCCAGCATTTT.

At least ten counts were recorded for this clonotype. The CDR3 spells CASSLVRREGVDEQFF. The CDR3 DNA reads TGTGCCAGCAGCTTAGTTCGGCGGGAGGGTGTGGATGAGCAGTTCTTC. V gene TRBV7-9 combines with J gene TRBJ2-1, with 9 bases identical to TRBD2. Germline CDR1 and CDR2: SEHNR and FQNEAQ (reference sequence). J was trimmed by 8 bases and V by 1 base; bases with no gene match: 9. The CDR3 runs to 16 residues.

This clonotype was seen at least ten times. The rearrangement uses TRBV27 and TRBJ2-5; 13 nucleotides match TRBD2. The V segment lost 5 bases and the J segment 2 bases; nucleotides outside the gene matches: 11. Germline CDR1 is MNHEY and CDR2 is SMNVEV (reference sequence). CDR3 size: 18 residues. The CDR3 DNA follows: TGTGCCAGCAGTCATACTAGCGGGAGGGCCGACGGGCAAGAGACCCAGTACTTC. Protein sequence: CASSHTSGRADGQETQYF.

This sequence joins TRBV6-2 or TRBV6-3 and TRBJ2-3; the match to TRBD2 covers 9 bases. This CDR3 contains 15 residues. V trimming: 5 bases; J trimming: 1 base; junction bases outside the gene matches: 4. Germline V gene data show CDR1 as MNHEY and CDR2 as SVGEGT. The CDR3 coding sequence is TGTGCCAGCAGTGACCGACTAGCGGGCACAGATACGCAGTATTTT. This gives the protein CASSDRLAGTDTQYF.

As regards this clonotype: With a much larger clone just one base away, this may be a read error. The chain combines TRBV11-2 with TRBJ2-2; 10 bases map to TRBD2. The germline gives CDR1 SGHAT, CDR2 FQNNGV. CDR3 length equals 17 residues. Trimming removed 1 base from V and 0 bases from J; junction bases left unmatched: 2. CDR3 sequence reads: CASSLAGLASNTGELFF. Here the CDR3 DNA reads TGTGCCAGCAGCTTAGCGGGACTAGCGTCGAACACCGGGGAGCTGTTTTTT.

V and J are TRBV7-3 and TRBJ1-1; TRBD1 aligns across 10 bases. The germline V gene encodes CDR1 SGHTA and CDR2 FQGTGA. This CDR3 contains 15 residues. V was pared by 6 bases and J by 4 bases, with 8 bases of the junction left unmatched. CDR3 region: CASSSTGQGTTEAFF. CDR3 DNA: TGTGCCAGCAGTTCCACGGGACAGGGGACCACTGAAGCTTTCTTT.

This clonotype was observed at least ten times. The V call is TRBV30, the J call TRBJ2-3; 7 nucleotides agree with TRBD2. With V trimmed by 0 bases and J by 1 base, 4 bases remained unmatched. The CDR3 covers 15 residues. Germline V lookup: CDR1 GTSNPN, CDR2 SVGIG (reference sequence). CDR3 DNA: TGTGCCTGGAGTGTTGGGCTAGCGGGCACAGATACGCAGTATTTT. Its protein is CAWSVGLAGTDTQYF.

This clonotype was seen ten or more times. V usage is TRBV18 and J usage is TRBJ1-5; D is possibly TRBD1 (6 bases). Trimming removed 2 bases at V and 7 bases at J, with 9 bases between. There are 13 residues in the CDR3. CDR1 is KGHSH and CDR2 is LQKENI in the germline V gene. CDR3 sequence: CASSPKGQQPQHF. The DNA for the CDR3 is TGTGCCAGCTCACCAAAAGGACAGCAGCCCCAGCATTTT. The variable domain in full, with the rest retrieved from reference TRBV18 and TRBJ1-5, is NAGVMQNPRHLVRRRGQEARLRCSPMKGHSHVYWYRQLPEEGLKFMVYLQKENIIDESGMPKERFSAEFPKEGPSILRIQQVVRGDSAAYFCASSPKGQQPQHFGDGTRLSIL.

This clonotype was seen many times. Here the CDR3 reads CAWSSGTGGFSNQPQHF. DNA for the CDR3: TGTGCCTGGAGTTCCGGGACAGGGGGCTTTAGCAATCAGCCCCAGCATTTT. V usage is TRBV30 and J usage is TRBJ1-5; TRBD1 matches 12 bases. There are 17 residues in the CDR3. V lost 2 bases and J lost 0; bases outside the gene matches: 5. CDR1 and CDR2 from the germline V gene are GTSNPN and SVGIG (reference sequence).

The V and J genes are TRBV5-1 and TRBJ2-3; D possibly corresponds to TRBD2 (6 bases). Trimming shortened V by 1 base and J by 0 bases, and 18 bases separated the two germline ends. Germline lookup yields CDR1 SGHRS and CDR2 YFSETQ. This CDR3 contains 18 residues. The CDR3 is CASSLNGGIGFSTDTQYF. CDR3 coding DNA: TGCGCCAGCAGCTTGAATGGCGGGATAGGGTTTAGCACAGATACGCAGTATTTT.

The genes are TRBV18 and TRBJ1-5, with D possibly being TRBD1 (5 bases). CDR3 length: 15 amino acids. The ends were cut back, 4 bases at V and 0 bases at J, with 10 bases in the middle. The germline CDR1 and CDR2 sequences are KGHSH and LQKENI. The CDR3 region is CASSLDSLSNQPQHF. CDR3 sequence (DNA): TGTGCCAGCTCACTCGACAGTCTTAGCAATCAGCCCCAGCATTTT.

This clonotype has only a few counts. This CDR3 is CARTPERLAGADEQFF. CDR3 coding DNA: TGTGCCAGAACACCTGAGAGACTAGCGGGAGCTGATGAGCAGTTCTTC. The chain couples TRBV6-4 to TRBJ2-1; TRBD2 agrees at 12 bases. Losses at the gene ends were 9 bases for V and 8 bases for J; bases not matched to a gene: 14. Looked up from germline, CDR1 is MRHNA and CDR2 is SNTAGT. The CDR3 is 16 residues long.